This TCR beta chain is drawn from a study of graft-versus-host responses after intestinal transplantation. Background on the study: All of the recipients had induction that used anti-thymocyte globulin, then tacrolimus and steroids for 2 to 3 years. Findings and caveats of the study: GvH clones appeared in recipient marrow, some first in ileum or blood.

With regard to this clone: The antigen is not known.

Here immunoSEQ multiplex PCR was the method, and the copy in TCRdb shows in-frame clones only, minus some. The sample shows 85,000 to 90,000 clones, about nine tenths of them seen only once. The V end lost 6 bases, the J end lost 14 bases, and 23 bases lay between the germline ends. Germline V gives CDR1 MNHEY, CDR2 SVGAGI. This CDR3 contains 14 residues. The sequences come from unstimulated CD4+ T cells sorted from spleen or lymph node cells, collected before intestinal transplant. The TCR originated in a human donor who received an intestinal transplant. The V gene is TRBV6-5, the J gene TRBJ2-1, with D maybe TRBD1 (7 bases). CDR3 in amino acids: CASRNRGTESTKFF. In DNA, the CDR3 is TGTGCCAGCAGAAACCGCGGGACAGAATCGACGAAGTTCTTC.